Listed below are T cell receptor beta chains from one sample, sequenced in a study of OX40 agonist ivuxolimab in advanced cancers. The method was immunoSEQ multiplex PCR; TCRdb's version includes in-frame clones alone and lacks a portion of them. The table includes around 16,000 clones, about 86% detected once. The sequencing used CD4+ or CD8+ T cells sorted from blood, collected in a trial of the OX40 agonist ivuxolimab. These TCRs come from an adult with an advanced solid tumor such as melanoma, head and neck, liver or kidney cancer. The CDR3 runs from the conserved cysteine through the conserved F or W. A D gene is named only where the DNA matches it firmly. For some rows the clone size is stated as once, few or many, or as a class when expanded; others skip it.

TRBJ2-5	NA	TRBD2	TRBV9	TGTGCCAGCAGCCCTGGGACCAGCGGGAGCGGGGAGACCCAGTACTTC	CASSPGTSGSGETQYF
TRBJ2-1	NA	TRBD1	TRBV9	TGTGCCAGCAGCGGGGACAGATCGGACCAGTTCTTC	CASSGDRSDQFF
TRBJ2-3	NA	TRBD2	TRBV7-9	TGTGCCAGCAGCTTAGGGACTAGCGGGAGCGCAGATACGCAGTATTTT	CASSLGTSGSADTQYF
TRBJ1-2	NA	TRBD1	TRBV4-1	TGCGCCAGCAGCCATGGACAGGGGACTAACTATGGCTACACCTTC	CASSHGQGTNYGYTF
TRBJ2-7	NA	NA	TRBV27	TGTGCCAGCAGTTTTGGTGCAGTCCGCGAGCAGTACTTC	CASSFGAVREQYF
TRBJ2-7	NA	NA	TRBV7-2	TGTGCCAGCAGCTTGAGTCACGGGGGAGGCTACGAGCAGTACTTC	CASSLSHGGGYEQYF
TRBJ2-3	NA	TRBD2	TRBV7-9	TGTGCCAGCAGCTTTCCCACTAGCGGGAGGCTCACAGATACGCAGTATTTT	CASSFPTSGRLTDTQYF
TRBJ1-1	NA	TRBD1	TRBV7-2	TGTGCCAGCAGCTTATGGGGGACAGGGGGCACTGAAGCTTTCTTT	CASSLWGTGGTEAFF
TRBJ2-6	NA	NA	TRBV5-6	TGTGCCAGCAGTGTAGCTGGGGCCAACGTCCTGACTTTC	CASSVAGANVLTF
TRBJ1-5	NA	NA	TRBV2	TGTGCCAGCAGGATGGGAATCTATTTGCCCCAGCATTTT	CASRMGIYLPQHF
TRBJ1-5	NA	TRBD1	TRBV6-1	TGTGCCAGCAGTCCTGGGACAGGAGGGCAGCCCCAGCATTTT	CASSPGTGGQPQHF
TRBJ1-3	NA	TRBD1	TRBV19	TGTGCCAGTAGTATATTGGCAGGGGGCCCCTCTGGAAACACCATATATTTT	CASSILAGGPSGNTIYF
TRBJ2-7	few	NA	TRBV27	TGTGCCAGCAGTTTGTCCTCCGGGAGCTCCTACGAGCAGTACTTC	CASSLSSGSSYEQYF
TRBJ2-3	once	TRBD1	TRBV19	TGTGCCAGTAGTGCGCACCGGGACAGGGTTGTAGATACGCAGTATTTT	CASSAHRDRVVDTQYF
TRBJ1-1	NA	NA	TRBV2	TGTGCCAGCAGTCTCGGGGGGGAAGCTTTCTTT	CASSLGGEAFF
TRBJ2-1	NA	TRBD2	TRBV7-9	TGTGCCAGCAGCTTAGGGCTAGCGGGAATCTACAATGAGCAGTTCTTC	CASSLGLAGIYNEQFF